These 18 T cell receptor beta chains share one sample of origin, sequenced in a study of early T cells in non-severe SARS-CoV-2 infection. TCRdb re-derived calls from the 5' RACE reads in MiXCR, one entry per CDR3 protein. Altogether about 58,000 distinct CDR3 sequences are present, about 13% being singletons, with the ten largest covering 9.5% to 10%. Sample: whole blood. The receptors originated from an adult who was a healthcare worker with PCR-confirmed SARS-CoV-2 infection or an uninfected control (not recorded which).

This clonotype was seen a handful of times. The J gene is TRBJ2-7, the V gene TRBV3-1; D is possibly TRBD1 (5 bases). The CDR3 runs 13 residues. The ends were cut back, 6 bases at V and 4 bases at J, with 13 bases in the middle. Germline V CDR1 and CDR2: LGHDT, YNNKEL (reference sequence). CDR3: CASRERGSYEQYF. CDR3 DNA sequence: TGTGCCAGCAGAGAAAGGGGTTCGTACGAGCAGTACTTC.

V and J are TRBV29-1 and TRBJ2-4, with a weak D call TRBD1 (5 bases). Germline CDR1 is SQVTM and CDR2 is ANQGSEA. Trimming removed 2 bases from V and 7 bases from J, with 6 bases in between. The CDR3 has 11 residues. CDR3 nucleotide sequence: TGCAGCGTTGAAAAGGGGAACATTCAGTACTTC. It translates to CSVEKGNIQYF. Based on the CDR3 plus reference TRBV29-1 and TRBJ2-4, the full variable domain is SAVISQKPSRDICQRGTSLTIQCQVDSQVTMMFWYRQQPGQSLTLIATANQGSEATYESGFVIDKFPISRPNLTFSTLTVSNMSPEDSSIYLCSVEKGNIQYFGAGTRLSVL.

This clonotype occurred a few times. This chain links TRBV11-2 with TRBJ2-1; the D is unclear. The length of the CDR3 is 12 residues. Germline CDR1 SGHAT, CDR2 FQNNGV. The V gene lost 2 bases and the J gene lost 9 bases, with 8 bases spanning the gap. CDR3 coding DNA: TGTGCCAGCAGCTTAACTCCCCGTGAGCAGTTCTTC. Translating it yields CASSLTPREQFF. The variable domain in full, with the rest retrieved from reference TRBV11-2 and TRBJ2-1, is EAGVAQSPRYKIIEKRQSVAFWCNPISGHATLYWYQQILGQGPKLLIQFQNNGVVDDSQLPKDRFSAERLKGVDSTLKIQPAKLEDSAVYLCASSLTPREQFFGPGTRLTVL.

The CDR3 is CSVGARKPYNEQFF. CDR3 nucleotides: TGCAGCGTTGGGGCGCGGAAGCCCTACAATGAGCAGTTCTTC. This rearrangement joins TRBV29-1 to TRBJ2-1; D is unresolved. This CDR3 has 14 residues. The germline V and J ends were trimmed by 4 bases and 2 bases, with 12 bases remaining between them. The germline V gene encodes CDR1 SQVTM and CDR2 ANQGSEA.

In this sample, this clonotype turned up a few times. CDR3: CASSAPGRHNYGYTF. CDR3 sequence (DNA): TGTGCCAGCTCGGCTCCGGGACGGCATAACTATGGCTACACCTTC. The chain carries TRBV18 and TRBJ1-2; tentatively, D is TRBD1 (5 bases). CDR3 length equals 15 residues. Looked up from germline, CDR1 is KGHSH and CDR2 is LQKENI. V shed 6 bases and J shed 1 base, with 15 bases lying between them.

In this sample, this clonotype turned up many times. V usage is TRBV7-3 and J usage is TRBJ2-3; TRBD1 agrees at 8 bases. This CDR3 comprises 15 residues. Unmatched junction bases numbered 4, after V lost 3 bases and J lost 2 bases. Germline CDR1 SGHTA, CDR2 FQGTGA. CDR3 DNA: TGTGCCAGCAGCTTCGCGGGACAGGTCACAGATACGCAGTATTTT. It encodes CASSFAGQVTDTQYF.

This rearrangement joins TRBV7-6 to TRBJ2-5; 12 bases line up with TRBD2. CDR3 size: 19 residues. In germline, CDR1 is SGHVS, CDR2 FNYEAQ. V lost 1 base to trimming and J lost 2 bases; unmatched junction nucleotides: 11. The CDR3 region is CASSLVPTSGGRGQETQYF. For the CDR3, the DNA is TGTGCCAGCAGCTTAGTCCCGACTAGCGGGGGAAGAGGGCAAGAGACCCAGTACTTC. The entire variable domain, with the rest obtained from reference TRBV7-6 and TRBJ2-5, is as follows: GAGVSQSPRYKVTKRGQDVALRCDPISGHVSLYWYRQALGQGPEFLTYFNYEAQQDKSGLPNDRFSAERPEGSISTLTIQRTEQRDSAMYRCASSLVPTSGGRGQETQYFGPGTRLLVL.

This chain links TRBV12-3 or TRBV12-4 with TRBJ1-6; 8 nucleotides align to TRBD1. The CDR3 is made up of 18 amino acids. V was clipped by 4 bases and J by 0 bases; unmatched bases: 8. The CDR3, as DNA: TGTGCCAGCAGTTCACCCGGGACAGGACTCTCCTATAATTCACCCCTCCACTTT. It yields the protein CASSSPGTGLSYNSPLHF.

This clonotype was recorded many times. This chain uses TRBV11-2 with TRBJ2-7, with TRBD2 identical over 7 bases. CDR3 length equals 19 residues. Trimming at V came to 4 bases and at J to 5 bases, leaving 23 bases not matched to a gene. In germline, CDR1 is SGHAT, CDR2 FQNNGV. The CDR3 sequence is CASSSDGVGGPGRRNEQYF. Here the CDR3 DNA reads TGTGCCAGCAGCTCGGACGGAGTGGGAGGGCCGGGGCGTAGGAACGAGCAGTACTTC.

This clonotype was counted between two and nine times. The V gene is TRBV6-4, the J gene TRBJ1-1; D is perhaps TRBD1 (6 bases). From germline, CDR1 is MRHNA and CDR2 SNTAGT. Deletions cut 3 bases from V and 10 bases from J, with 12 bases between. The CDR3 contains 12 residues. The CDR3 nucleotides are TGTGCCAGCAGTGATGGGGGGCGGACAGCTTTCTTT. As protein: CASSDGGRTAFF.

This clonotype occurred a few times. The V gene is TRBV7-9, the J gene TRBJ1-4; D gene unclear. The V and J ends lost 5 bases and 11 bases respectively, with 12 bases between them. The CDR3 is made up of 12 amino acids. In germline, CDR1 is SEHNR, CDR2 FQNEAQ (reference sequence). The CDR3 DNA sequence: TGTGCCAGCAGCCACCCGCGCGGTAAACTGTTTTTT. Protein: CASSHPRGKLFF.

Only a few counts were recorded for this clonotype. The chain couples TRBV5-1 to TRBJ2-2; a weak D match, TRBD1 (6 bases). The CDR3 is made up of 14 amino acids. Germline V lookup: CDR1 SGHRS, CDR2 YFSETQ. V lost 2 bases and J lost 3, with 8 bases in between. The chain's CDR3 is CASSFTGYTGELFF. The CDR3 nucleotides read TGCGCCAGCAGCTTTACAGGGTACACCGGGGAGCTGTTTTTT.

Concerning this clonotype itself: This may be a read error: a much more frequent sequence differs by one nucleotide. The CDR3 loop is CASSPKGTGFNSPLHF. Here the CDR3 DNA reads TGTGCCAGCTCCCCCAAAGGGACAGGCTTTAATTCACCCCTCCACTTT. The chain recombines TRBV18 with TRBJ1-6; 8 nucleotides align to TRBD1. The CDR3 consists of 16 residues. The J segment lost 6 bases and the V segment lost 6 bases, leaving 10 bases of the junction unmatched. Germline V gene data show CDR1 as KGHSH and CDR2 as LQKENI.

This clonotype showed up just a few times. V and J are TRBV7-3 and TRBJ1-1, with D unclear. From germline, CDR1 is SGHTA and CDR2 FQGTGA. The CDR3 loop spans 13 amino acids. The V end was cut by 5 bases, the J end by 5 bases, with 12 bases between. The CDR3 loop is CASSTSPGTEAFF. The CDR3 DNA follows: TGTGCCAGCAGCACGAGCCCGGGAACTGAAGCTTTCTTT.

This clonotype appeared many times. The chain uses TRBV11-2 and TRBJ2-7, with 8 bases lining up with TRBD1. This CDR3 has 13 residues. Germline V lookup: CDR1 SGHAT, CDR2 FQNNGV. V trimming: 4 bases; J trimming: 7 bases; junction bases outside the gene matches: 6. The DNA of the CDR3 is TGTGCCAGCAGCTGGCAGGGGGCGGAAGAGCAGTACTTC. Translating gives CASSWQGAEEQYF.

About this clonotype: A much more abundant neighbour one base away suggests this may be a read error. This chain joins TRBV5-1 and TRBJ2-3; TRBD2 matches at 8 bases. Germline CDR1 and CDR2: SGHRS and YFSETQ. CDR3 length: 14 residues. The CDR3 DNA is TGCGCCAGCAGCTTGAGCGGGAGCACAGATATGCAGTATTTT. Amino acid sequence: CASSLSGSTDMQYF.

This chain connects TRBV19 to TRBJ2-3; tentative D call: TRBD2 (6 bases). CDR3 size: 16 residues. The V end lost 7 bases, the J end lost 0 bases, and 17 bases lay between the germline ends. Germline CDR1 is LNHDA and CDR2 is SQIVND (reference sequence). Written as DNA, the CDR3 is TGTGCCAGTAAGGTCACGGCAGGGACTAGCACAGATACGCAGTATTTT. As protein: CASKVTAGTSTDTQYF.

This sequence joins TRBV9 and TRBJ2-3; 7 bases map to TRBD1. Germline-derived CDR1 and CDR2 are SGDLS and YYNGEE. J gave up 9 bases and V 3 bases, and 4 bases lay outside the gene matches. The CDR3 sequence is 12 residues long. In nucleotides, the CDR3 is TGTGCCAGCAGCGAGGACAGGCGAACGCAGTATTTT. Translation: CASSEDRRTQYF.